Listed below are T cell receptor beta chains from one sample, sequenced in a study of cytomegalovirus exposure and HLA in healthy donors. TCRdb keeps only in-frame clones here, not all; method: immunoSEQ multiplex PCR. The sample contains approximately 170,000 clones, around four fifths of which appear only once. The specimen was PBMCs. Receptors originate from a man in his late teens or twenties in good health and CMV-seropositive. Each CDR3 is given with its conserved first and last residue. Each record gives: J gene, V gene, D gene, clone size, CDR3 length, CDR3 DNA, CDR3 protein. D genes are given only for firm matches. Clone size is not always given. Where it is, it says once, few, many or a class for expanded clones.

>TRBJ1-1|TRBV19|NA|NA|13
TGTGCCAGTAGTATATTGACAGACACTGAAGCTTTCTTT
CASSILTDTEAFF
>TRBJ1-1|TRBV25-1|TRBD1|NA|17
TGTGCCAGCAGTGCAGTGGGGACAGGGGTTATGAACACTGAAGCTTTCTTT
CASSAVGTGVMNTEAFF
>TRBJ1-5|TRBV6-5|TRBD1|NA|14
TGTGCCAGCAGTCGACAGGGGGCGCGACAGCCCCAGCATTTT
CASSRQGARQPQHF
>TRBJ2-1|TRBV6-1|TRBD2|NA|18
TGTGCCAGCAGTGAAGGATTAGCGAGCGGGAGGTTCTACAATGAGCAGTTCTTC
CASSEGLASGRFYNEQFF
>TRBJ2-1|TRBV2|TRBD1|NA|21
TGTGCCAGCAGGGGACAGGGGGTAATGTGGGCTAGCGGGGCCTCCTACAATGAGCAGTTCTTC
CASRGQGVMWASGASYNEQFF
>TRBJ1-2|TRBV7-9|NA|NA|14
TGTGCCAGCAGCTTTGGAGACAGTAACTGTGGCTACACCTTC
CASSFGDSNCGYTF
>TRBJ2-3|TRBV18|NA|few|14
TGTGCCAGCTCACACAAGGGGAGCACAGATACGCAGTATTTT
CASSHKGSTDTQYF
>TRBJ2-2|TRBV7-2|NA|NA|16
TGTGCCAGCAGCCAAGCCGGGACACCCTCCGGCGGGGAGCTGTTTTTT
CASSQAGTPSGGELFF
>TRBJ2-3|TRBV28|TRBD2|once|19
TGTGCCAGCAGTTTCCCGACTAGCGGGAGGACTAAATACGCAGATACGCAGTATTTT
CASSFPTSGRTKYADTQYF
>TRBJ1-2|TRBV5-6|NA|NA|15
TGTGCCAGCAGCTTGGGACAGAGAACTAACTATGGCTACACCTTC
CASSLGQRTNYGYTF
>TRBJ2-6|TRBV2|NA|NA|16
TGTGCCAGCAAGTACAGTGTATCCTCTGGGGCCAACGTCCTGACTTTC
CASKYSVSSGANVLTF
>TRBJ1-1|TRBV30|NA|NA|13
TGTGCCTGGAGTACGGGGTTGGGCACTGAAGCTTTCTTT
CAWSTGLGTEAFF
>TRBJ1-3|TRBV6-5|NA|few|15
TGTGCCAGCAGTTACTCGGAGACCTCTGGAAACACCATATATTTT
CASSYSETSGNTIYF
>TRBJ1-3|TRBV7-6|NA|NA|18
TGTGCCAGCAGCTCCTGGGAACAGGGTCTTGAGACTGGAAACACCATATATTTT
CASSSWEQGLETGNTIYF
>TRBJ2-7|TRBV4-1|NA|NA|14
TGCGCCAGCAGCGTGGGGGCGAGCTCCTACGAGCAGTACTTC
CASSVGASSYEQYF
>TRBJ1-5|TRBV2|NA|NA|14
TGTGCCAGCAGTGAACAGGGCAGCAATCAGCCCCAGCATTTT
CASSEQGSNQPQHF
>TRBJ1-5|TRBV12-1|NA|few|12
TGTGCCAGCAGCAACCACCTGAGGCCCCAGCATTTT
CASSNHLRPQHF
>TRBJ2-7|TRBV28|TRBD2|NA|16
TGTGCCAGCAGTCCGGCGGGACTAGCGGGAGACTACGAGCAGTACTTC
CASSPAGLAGDYEQYF
>TRBJ2-7|TRBV10-1|NA|NA|13
TGCGCCAGCAGCCTCCGGGACACGGACAGGCAGTACTTC
CASSLRDTDRQYF
>TRBJ2-2|TRBV30|TRBD2|once|13
TGTGCCTGGAGTGTGCGGGGGGCCGGGGAGCTGTTTTTT
CAWSVRGAGELFF
>TRBJ2-7|TRBV4-1|NA|few|16
TGCGCCAGCAGCGCAAGTTTCGGACTCGCCTCCTACGAGCAGTACTTC
CASSASFGLASYEQYF
>TRBJ2-7|TRBV27|TRBD2|NA|15
TGTGCCAGCAGCCGAAGACTAGCGGGAGGAGTCGAGCAGTACTTC
CASSRRLAGGVEQYF
>TRBJ2-5|TRBV7-2|TRBD2|NA|18
TGTGCCAGCAGCTCCTCGATACAAGCGGGAGCCGGCGTGAAGACCCAGTACTTC
CASSSSIQAGAGVKTQYF
>TRBJ1-1|TRBV9|NA|once|15
TGTGCCAGCAGCGTAGACGCCAGTTACGTCCCTGAAGCTTTCTTT
CASSVDASYVPEAFF
>TRBJ2-4|TRBV7-9|TRBD1|NA|16
TGTGCCAGCAGCCAACAGGGGGTTTTGGCCAAAAACATTCAGTACTTC
CASSQQGVLAKNIQYF
>TRBJ1-1|TRBV19|NA|NA|13
TGTGCCAGCGGGCGGGCAGGGGCCCTTGAAGCTTTCTTT
CASGRAGALEAFF
>TRBJ2-1|TRBV15|NA|NA|16
TGTGCCACCATCAAAAGTGGGGACTGGGCCTACAATGAGCAGTTCTTC
CATIKSGDWAYNEQFF